These T cell receptor beta chains were read from a single sample in a study of shared clonotypes between healthy human individuals. This table comes from immunoSEQ multiplex PCR, and its TCRdb copy is limited to in-frame clones, with some not included. The table shows hundreds of thousands of clones, with about 96% occurring only once. The sequencing sample was made of naive CD4+ T cells sorted from blood. The source is a woman between 25 and 40 years old in good health. The CDR3 runs from the conserved cysteine through the conserved F or W. A D gene is named only where the DNA matches it firmly. A clone size is listed for some rows: how often the clone was seen (once, few, many), or a class if it is expanded.

v_gene,abundance,d_gene,j_gene,CDR3aa,CDR3nt
TRBV7-9,.,.,TRBJ1-1,CASGRGKLGEAFF,TGTGCCAGCGGGCGGGGGAAATTGGGTGAAGCTTTCTTT
TRBV11-2,.,.,TRBJ2-1,CASSLDLLKPYNEQFF,TGTGCCAGCAGCTTAGATCTCCTAAAACCGTATAATGAGCAGTTCTTC
TRBV11-2,.,.,TRBJ2-7,CASSSPMFLATGYEQYF,TGTGCCAGCAGCTCCCCTATGTTCCTCGCGACGGGCTACGAGCAGTACTTC
TRBV5-1,.,TRBD1,TRBJ1-4,CASSLSGTGPTNEKLFF,TGCGCCAGCAGCTTGTCCGGGACAGGGCCAACTAATGAAAAACTGTTTTTT
TRBV9,.,TRBD2,TRBJ2-3,CASSGARGVKDTQYF,TGTGCCAGCAGCGGGGCCCGGGGGGTGAAAGATACGCAGTATTTT
TRBV4-1,.,TRBD2,TRBJ2-2,CASSQEPSGYTGELFF,TGCGCCAGCAGCCAAGAACCTAGCGGCTACACCGGGGAGCTGTTTTTT
TRBV4-1,once,TRBD1,TRBJ2-7,CASSQPGTAYEQYF,TGCGCCAGCAGCCAACCGGGGACAGCATACGAGCAGTACTTC
TRBV7-3,.,TRBD1,TRBJ1-3,CASSLELEGAKLGTGNTIYF,TGTGCCAGCAGCTTAGAGCTGGAGGGGGCGAAATTAGGTACTGGAAACACCATATATTTT
TRBV5-1,.,TRBD2,TRBJ2-3,CASSSAGRIAGGHTDTQYF,TGCGCCAGCAGCTCAGCGGGGCGAATCGCGGGAGGTCACACAGATACGCAGTATTTT
TRBV28,.,TRBD1,TRBJ2-3,CASSSGGSLYTQYF,TGTGCCAGCAGTTCAGGGGGTTCGTTATATACGCAGTATTTT
TRBV11-2,.,.,TRBJ2-5,CASSSPPAGEETQYF,TGTGCCAGCAGCTCCCCCCCCGCTGGGGAAGAGACCCAGTACTTC
TRBV29-1,.,.,TRBJ1-2,CSVMQRLNYGYTF,TGCAGCGTGATGCAGCGATTGAACTATGGCTACACCTTC
TRBV6-1,.,TRBD1,TRBJ2-2,CASRDRVNTGELFF,TGTGCCAGTAGGGACAGGGTCAACACCGGGGAGCTGTTTTTT
TRBV9,.,TRBD2,TRBJ2-5,CASNLSGRETQYF,TGTGCCAGCAACCTTAGCGGGAGAGAGACCCAGTACTTC
TRBV5-1,.,TRBD1,TRBJ2-5,CASSRFGAGGAWEQYF,TGCGCCAGCAGCCGCTTCGGGGCAGGGGGCGCGTGGGAGCAGTACTTC
TRBV4-1,.,.,TRBJ1-4,CASRVRTWTNEKLFF,TGCGCCAGCAGGGTCCGGACTTGGACTAATGAAAAACTGTTTTTT
TRBV28,.,.,TRBJ2-5,CASSSEQGFHLQETQYF,TGTGCCAGCAGTTCCGAACAGGGTTTCCACTTACAAGAGACCCAGTACTTC
TRBV7-7,.,.,TRBJ2-2,CASSPMAGIVSGELFF,TGTGCCAGCAGCCCCATGGCAGGGATAGTCTCCGGGGAGCTGTTTTTT
TRBV5-1,.,TRBD1,TRBJ1-1,CASSYGQGNTEAFF,TGCGCCAGCAGCTATGGACAGGGAAACACTGAAGCTTTCTTT
TRBV5-6,.,TRBD2,TRBJ2-7,CASRRRQGLAGDAEQYF,TGTGCCAGCAGACGAAGACAGGGACTAGCGGGAGATGCCGAGCAGTACTTC
TRBV5-1,.,.,TRBJ2-7,CASSLRQSEQYF,TGCGCCAGCAGCCTGAGACAATCCGAGCAGTACTTC
TRBV27,.,.,TRBJ1-4,CASSNQGLTNEKLFF,TGTGCCAGCAGCAATCAGGGACTAACTAATGAAAAACTGTTTTTT
TRBV7-9,.,.,TRBJ2-2,CASSPGYAGELFF,TGTGCCAGCAGCCCCGGGTACGCCGGGGAGCTGTTTTTT
TRBV4-1,.,TRBD1,TRBJ2-7,CASSRTFPGQGFEEQYF,TGCGCCAGCAGCCGAACCTTTCCGGGACAGGGGTTTGAGGAGCAGTACTTC
TRBV2,.,TRBD2,TRBJ2-7,CASRRGGLAGAGGTYEQYF,TGTGCCAGCAGGCGCGGGGGACTAGCGGGAGCCGGTGGGACCTACGAGCAGTACTTC
TRBV14,.,TRBD2,TRBJ2-3,CASSQVGTSGFSDTQYF,TGTGCCAGCAGCCAAGTCGGGACTAGCGGGTTCTCAGATACGCAGTATTTT
TRBV7-9,.,.,TRBJ1-5,CASSLGTASNQPQHF,TGTGCCAGCAGCTTAGGGACAGCGAGCAATCAGCCCCAGCATTTT
TRBV28,.,.,TRBJ1-1,CASRQNTEAFF,TGTGCCAGCAGACAGAACACTGAAGCTTTCTTT
TRBV28,once,.,TRBJ2-3,CASRTRAFLPGTDTQYF,TGTGCCAGCAGAACTAGGGCCTTTCTTCCCGGCACAGATACGCAGTATTTT
TRBV7-2,.,TRBD2,TRBJ2-1,CASSTLADSYNEQFF,TGTGCCAGCAGCACACTAGCGGACTCCTACAATGAGCAGTTCTTC
TRBV6-1,.,.,TRBJ1-2,CASSERDNYGYTF,TGTGCCAGCAGTGAACGGGATAACTATGGCTACACCTTC
TRBV19,.,.,TRBJ1-6,CASQMTPYNSPLHF,TGTGCCAGTCAAATGACACCGTATAATTCACCCCTCCACTTT